The entry below gives a single TCR beta chain sequence along with its context. Its antigen is currently not known. Per-base quality was not reported, and no clone a single base away is much larger than it. Sequencing used an Illumina MiSeq. Using fastp at Q25 and MiXCR, TCRdb reprocessed the public reads and kept productive beta chains. Here each entry gathers all rows of one CDR3 protein and keeps the most common genes and DNA. Across this sample there are fewer than 80,000 distinct CDR3 sequences, with 20% seen only once. The leading ten clones occupy more than 7.5% of the sample. The source of the sample is a study of type 1 regulatory T cells (dated by TCRdb to 2020 to 2022). Context from the whole study: The study characterized an in vitro protocol that generated a Tr1-enriched, alloantigen-specific CD4 T cell product named T-allo10. T-allo10 was being tested clinically in patients with hematological malignancies who were undergoing allogeneic hematopoietic stem cell transplantation. The paper as a whole reports these results and caveats: Compared with non-Tr1 cells, Tr1 cells had a narrower TCR repertoire, and the study took this difference to reflect clonal expansion driven by alloantigen.

From the cysteine up to the phenylalanine, the CDR3 has a length of 14 residues. Only CDR3 DNA remains: 42 bases, in frame from the first base. From the germline V gene (reference sequence), CDR1 is SEHNR and CDR2 is FQNEAQ. V is pared back by 5 bases and J by 5 bases, with 15 bases lying between the germline termini. This receptor was obtained from a human donor in good health. Sequencing was done on a sample of cultured type 1 regulatory T (Tr1) cells, either the whole culture or a sorted fraction (not recorded which). The cell subset or site label for this specimen denotes: type 1 regulatory T cells sorted from the T-allo10 product. The sequence joins TRBV7-9 to TRBJ2-5, and the D gene may be TRBD1, 5 bases matching. DNA sequence: TGTGCCAGCAGCCTAGTGGCAGGGTGGGAGACCCAGTACTTC. Its protein is CASSLVAGWETQYF.